This TCR beta chain stems from a study of patients and donors after allogeneic stem cell transplantation (TCRdb year 2020). In its sample, this clonotype was seen a few times. There is no known antigen for this receptor. The record has no base qualities; no much larger clone is one base away. The CDR3 runs 12 residues from the cysteine to the phenylalanine. The DNA shown is the 36-base CDR3, in frame from base 1. The junction shows trimming of 3 bases on V and 7 bases on J, plus 10 bases between the germline ends. Based on the germline V gene, the CDR1 and CDR2 sequences are SGHRS and YFSETQ. Library creation used RT-PCR. The sequencing machine was a NextSeq 550. The public sequencing data were trimmed at Q25 with fastp and processed into clonotypes with MiXCR by TCRdb, which kept only in-frame beta chains. One record per CDR3 amino acid sequence lists the most common genes and DNA. This sample gives over 200,000 distinct CDR3 sequences in total; roughly two fifths of them show up just once. The top ten hold around a tenth of the sample.

The chain couples TRBV5-1 to TRBJ1-2; the D region possibly corresponds to TRBD1 (5 bases align). The sequence derives from a human donor who was either an allogeneic HSCT recipient or a stem cell or donor lymphocyte infusion donor (not recorded which). It is not recorded whose cells these are; they may come from a transplant donor. The sample was blood, either unsorted or a sorted T cell fraction (not recorded which). The CDR3 is CASSSQGVGYTF. The bases are TGCGCCAGCAGCTCCCAGGGTGTTGGCTACACCTTC.